This is a list of T cell receptor beta chains from one sample in a study of blood T cell repertoires in COVID-19. The protocol was immunoSEQ multiplex PCR, while the TCRdb copy is restricted to in-frame clones and leaves out a portion. The repertoire holds fewer than 250,000 clones, with about 76% as singletons. Source material: PBMCs or T cells enriched from blood (not recorded which). These receptors were collected from a woman aged 50 to 60 with acute COVID-19. Both conserved end residues are part of each CDR3. D genes are given only for firm matches. Only part of the rows carry a size: once, few, many, or a class if the clone is expanded.

v_call	d_call	clone_size	j_call	cdr3_nt	cdr3_aa
TRBV28	TRBD1	NA	TRBJ1-3	TGTGCCAGCAGTTTATGGGCGACAGGGGGAGGATCTGGAAACACCATATATTTT	CASSLWATGGGSGNTIYF
TRBV6-5	TRBD1	NA	TRBJ2-4	TGTGCCAGCAGGACAGGGGGCGCCGCCAAAAACATTCAGTACTTC	CASRTGGAAKNIQYF
TRBV3-1/TRBV3-2	NA	few	TRBJ2-5	TGTGCCAGCGGTAGTGGTTTTTGGGAGACCCAGTACTTC	CASGSGFWETQYF
TRBV19	TRBD2	NA	TRBJ2-1	TGTGCCAGTAGCTGGAGGGGGACTAGCGGGAGAACTGAGCAGTTCTTC	CASSWRGTSGRTEQFF
TRBV7-2	NA	NA	TRBJ1-2	TGTGCCAGCAGCTTACAGGGGAACATCGGAGGCTATGGCTACACCTTC	CASSLQGNIGGYGYTF
TRBV2	NA	NA	TRBJ2-4	TGTGCCAGCAGTGAACCCGTAGCGTACTCAACACTAGCCAAAAACATTCAGTACTTC	CASSEPVAYSTLAKNIQYF
TRBV6-2/TRBV6-3	NA	NA	TRBJ1-1	TGTGCCAGCAGCGCCTATGGACAGAACACTGAAGCTTTCTTT	CASSAYGQNTEAFF
TRBV19	TRBD1	NA	TRBJ1-1	TGTGCCAGTACCCTGGGACAGGAGAACACTGAAGCTTTCTTT	CASTLGQENTEAFF
TRBV7-6	NA	NA	TRBJ1-1	TGTGCCAGCAGCTTAGTTCGGGGGGCAGGTACTGAAGCTTTCTTT	CASSLVRGAGTEAFF
TRBV5-1	NA	NA	TRBJ2-7	TGCGCCAGCCTGGACAGTCGCGAGGCCTCCTACGAGCAGTACTTC	CASLDSREASYEQYF
TRBV6-2/TRBV6-3	NA	NA	TRBJ1-1	TGTGCCAGCAGTTACCACCCCAGGCCGACCGAAGCTTTCTTT	CASSYHPRPTEAFF
TRBV19	TRBD1	NA	TRBJ1-2	TGTGCCAGTAGTCCCTGGCAGGGGGCAGGTGGCTACACCTTC	CASSPWQGAGGYTF
TRBV2	TRBD2	NA	TRBJ2-4	TGTGCCAGCAGTGAAGGAGCGGGGATAGCCAAAAACATTCAGTACTTC	CASSEGAGIAKNIQYF
TRBV28	NA	once	TRBJ2-7	TGTGCCAGCAGTTTCTTAACATCGGGCGAGCAGTACTTC	CASSFLTSGEQYF
TRBV18	TRBD1	NA	TRBJ1-2	TGTGCCAGCTCACGAAACAGGGGCGAGGGTAACTATGGCTACACCTTC	CASSRNRGEGNYGYTF
TRBV9	NA	NA	TRBJ1-2	TGTGCCAGCAGCGAGCAGGAGGCGGGGGGCTATGGCTACACCTTC	CASSEQEAGGYGYTF
TRBV25-1	NA	NA	TRBJ1-1	TGTGCCAGCACCTCACGGACTAATTTATTAGGAGAGGCTTTCTTT	CASTSRTNLLGEAFF
TRBV19	NA	NA	TRBJ1-4	TGTGCCAGTACGGACATCTCTGGTGAAAAACTGTTTTTT	CASTDISGEKLFF
TRBV5-1	TRBD2	NA	TRBJ2-7	TGCGCCAGCAGCTACGGACTAGGGGCCTACGAGCAGTACTTC	CASSYGLGAYEQYF
TRBV4-1	TRBD1	NA	TRBJ2-2	TGCGCCAGCAGCCAAGATAATACAGGACAGGGGACTACCGGGGAGCTGTTTTTT	CASSQDNTGQGTTGELFF
TRBV20-1	NA	NA	TRBJ2-7	TGCAGTGCTAGTATTTCCGGTACCTACGAGCAGTACTTC	CSASISGTYEQYF
TRBV30	TRBD2	NA	TRBJ2-1	TGTGCCTGGAGTGTTGGCGGGAGGCCCAATGAGCAGTTCTTC	CAWSVGGRPNEQFF
TRBV12-3/TRBV12-4	TRBD2	many	TRBJ2-3	TGTGCCAGCCTAGCGGGGCCAGATACGCAGTATTTT	CASLAGPDTQYF
TRBV4-1	NA	NA	TRBJ2-3	TGCGCCAGCAGCCAGCCGACAGGACCTAGCACAGATACGCAGTATTTT	CASSQPTGPSTDTQYF
TRBV6-5	NA	NA	TRBJ2-3	TGTGCCAGCAGTTACCCTAAGACTAGTTTAGATACGCAGTATTTT	CASSYPKTSLDTQYF
TRBV28	TRBD1	NA	TRBJ2-1	TGTGCCAGCAGTTCTCAATCGCCAGGACAGGGGAGTGAGCAGTTCTTC	CASSSQSPGQGSEQFF
TRBV28	TRBD1	NA	TRBJ1-6	TGTGCCAGTCTGGGACAGGGATTAATAGGCTCACCCCTCCACTTT	CASLGQGLIGSPLHF
TRBV28	NA	NA	TRBJ1-6	TGTGCCGGAAAGATGAGGAAGGATTCACCCCTCCACTTT	CAGKMRKDSPLHF